A selection of T cell receptor beta chains follows, all from one sample in a study of neurological immune-mediated disorders. TCRdb reprocessed the 5' RACE reads via MiXCR and lists one record per CDR3 protein. The data show roughly 22,000 distinct CDR3 sequences, less than 8% seen once. The sample was CD8+ T cells from blood. Receptors were obtained from a man between 18 and 29 years old in good health. CDR3s include the opening cysteine and the closing phenylalanine or tryptophan. Fields, in order: clone size, J gene, D gene, V gene, CDR3 protein, CDR3 DNA. The D gene is left open where the match is weak. Each size is how often the clone was seen (once, few, many) or a class if it is expanded.

many	TRBJ1-1	-	TRBV20-1	CSARDTDLIGTEAFF	TGCAGTGCTAGAGATACAGACCTAATAGGGACTGAAGCTTTCTTT
many	TRBJ2-3	-	TRBV7-9	CASSLERAPQDF	TGTGCCAGCAGCTTAGAGAGAGCGCCACAGGATTTT
many	TRBJ2-2	-	TRBV3-1	CASSQGGYGVGELFF	TGTGCCAGCAGCCAAGGGGGCTACGGGGTCGGGGAGCTGTTTTTT
many	TRBJ1-2	-	TRBV29-1	CSVVIGQYGYTF	TGCAGCGTTGTTATAGGACAATATGGCTACACCTTC
many	TRBJ2-3	-	TRBV6-4	CASSDWSDPTDTQYF	TGTGCCAGCAGTGACTGGTCAGATCCCACAGATACGCAGTATTTT
many	TRBJ1-2	TRBD1	TRBV27	CASSLNGQGFGYTF	TGTGCCAGCAGTTTGAATGGACAGGGGTTTGGCTACACCTTC
many	TRBJ1-3	TRBD1	TRBV5-5	CASRGDRGPGNTIYF	TGTGCCAGCAGAGGAGACAGGGGGCCTGGAAACACCATATATTTT
many	TRBJ2-5	-	TRBV7-8	CASSSGVWTQYF	TGTGCCAGCAGCTCTGGCGTGTGGACCCAGTACTTC
many	TRBJ2-1	-	TRBV7-8	CASSLGLVNEQFF	TGTGCCAGCAGCTTAGGACTCGTCAATGAGCAGTTCTTC
many	TRBJ1-5	-	TRBV6-2/TRBV6-3	CASSYSAGGQPQHF	TGTGCCAGCAGTTACTCGGCGGGGGGTCAGCCCCAGCATTTT
many	TRBJ2-7	-	TRBV6-6	CASTASDFPSYEQYF	TGTGCCAGCACTGCATCGGATTTTCCTTCCTACGAGCAGTACTTC
many	TRBJ1-4	-	TRBV10-3	CAISLTPQVKLFF	TGTGCCATCAGCCTTACCCCACAGGTTAAACTGTTTTTT
many	TRBJ2-7	TRBD1	TRBV7-9	CASEQGQTSAEQYF	TGTGCCAGCGAACAGGGACAGACATCGGCCGAGCAGTACTTC
many	TRBJ2-5	-	TRBV4-1	CASSHDLASETQYF	TGCGCCAGCAGCCATGACCTAGCATCCGAGACCCAGTACTTC
many	TRBJ2-3	-	TRBV14	CASSPRLRRATDTQYF	TGTGCCAGCAGCCCTCGACTACGGCGGGCGACGGATACGCAGTATTTT